Shown below are 11 T cell receptor beta chains from a single sample sequenced in a study of blood T cells in healthy people across ages. Then a second PCR, running about 6 to 12 cycles, was carried out with a sample-barcoded 5' primer and a J-beta primer mix. MiXCR, run by TCRdb on the 5' RACE reads, gives a single entry per CDR3 protein. The top ten hold 7.7% of the sample, which has around 1,700,000 distinct CDR3 sequences, 28% seen once. Sequenced input: blood. The receptor source for this set is a woman in her 30s in good health.

This clonotype has ten or more counts. The chain recombines TRBV27 with TRBJ2-5; 9 nucleotides align to TRBD2. This CDR3 has 15 residues. Germline V gene lookup returns CDR1 MNHEY and CDR2 SMNVEV (reference sequence). J was trimmed by 5 bases and V by 1 base; bases with no gene match: 5. CDR3 sequence (DNA): TGTGCCAGCAGTTTATTAGCGGGGGAAGTTGAGACCCAGTACTTC. Its protein product is CASSLLAGEVETQYF.

As DNA, the CDR3 is TGTGCCAGCAGCCCCGGTTGGAGGGGGCCGAACACCGGGGAGCTGTTTTTT. Translation: CASSPGWRGPNTGELFF. The chain uses TRBV7-2 and TRBJ2-2; weak D call: TRBD1 (7 bases). V was clipped by 5 bases and J by 0 bases, with 16 bases between them. From germline, CDR1 is SGHTA and CDR2 FQGNSA. CDR3 length equals 17 residues.

This clonotype appeared once. The genes are TRBV19 and TRBJ1-1; no clear D gene. The CDR3 runs 12 residues. Germline CDR1 and CDR2: LNHDA and SQIVND (reference sequence). V lost 3 bases and J 3 bases, leaving 5 bases between the germline ends. As DNA, the CDR3 is TGTGCCAGTAGTATTGAATACACTGAAGCTTTCTTT. It translates to CASSIEYTEAFF. The variable domain in full, completed from reference TRBV19 and TRBJ1-1, reads DGGITQSPKYLFRKEGQNVTLSCEQNLNHDAMYWYRQDPGQGLRLIYYSQIVNDFQKGDIAEGYSVSREKKESFPLTVTSAQKNPTAFYLCASSIEYTEAFFGQGTRLTVV.

V usage is TRBV2 and J usage is TRBJ2-1; either TRBD1 or TRBD2 may fit D (6 bases each). Germline V gene sequence: CDR1 SNHLY, CDR2 FYNNEI. The V gene lost 7 bases and the J gene lost 8 bases, with 18 bases spanning the gap. The CDR3 contains 14 residues. CDR3 protein: CASMGFRGAHEQFF. CDR3 in DNA: TGTGCCAGCATGGGGTTTAGGGGGGCTCATGAGCAGTTCTTC.

This chain uses TRBV7-2 with TRBJ2-4; D not certain. The CDR3 covers 13 residues. V was shortened by 0 bases and J by 13 bases, with 13 bases between the two germline ends. In germline, CDR1 is SGHTA, CDR2 FQGNSA. This CDR3 is CASSLARLYKQYF. CDR3 nucleotides: TGTGCCAGCAGCTTAGCGAGGCTTTACAAGCAGTACTTC.

V and J are TRBV29-1 and TRBJ2-4; D is unresolved. Trimming cost V 5 bases and J 3 bases, with 8 bases left between them. Germline lookup yields CDR1 SQVTM and CDR2 ANQGSEA. This CDR3 has 12 amino acids. The CDR3 sequence: CSVLLVKNIQYF. The CDR3 nucleotides read TGCAGCGTTTTGCTAGTCAAAAACATTCAGTACTTC.

This rearrangement joins TRBV5-4 to TRBJ2-5; 7 nucleotides line up with TRBD2. Germline CDR1 is SGHNT and CDR2 is YYREEE (reference sequence). The CDR3 runs to 17 residues. V trimming: 3 bases; J trimming: 1 base; junction bases outside the gene matches: 12. As DNA, the CDR3 is TGTGCCAGCAGCTATCCTAAGGCGGGGGTGGGCCAAGAGACCCAGTACTTC. The encoded protein is CASSYPKAGVGQETQYF.

A few counts support this clonotype. The rearrangement joins TRBV29-1 to TRBJ2-2; tentatively, D is TRBD1 or TRBD2 (5 bases each). CDR1 is SQVTM and CDR2 is ANQGSEA in the germline V gene. This CDR3 is 16 amino acids long. V lost 4 bases to trimming and J lost 5 bases, with 20 bases between them. For the CDR3, the DNA is TGCAGCGTTGTGTCCGCCAGGGCTAGCTGGACCGGGGAGCTGTTTTTT. Translation: CSVVSARASWTGELFF.

V and J are TRBV25-1 and TRBJ1-2; 10 nucleotides align to TRBD1. This CDR3 comprises 17 residues. The V gene end was trimmed by 4 bases and the J gene end by 7 bases; junction bases not matched to a gene: 15. Germline V gives CDR1 MGHDK, CDR2 SYGVNS. DNA for the CDR3: TGTGCCAGCAGTGGGGACAGGGGAACATTGGGCTGGCCTGGCTACACCTTC. It specifies CASSGDRGTLGWPGYTF.

This clonotype was seen ten or more times. The chain is built from TRBV4-2 and TRBJ2-7, with 7 bases aligning to TRBD2. Trimming took 0 bases from V and 7 from J; bases not matched to a gene: 12. CDR1 LGHNA and CDR2 YNFKEQ come from the germline V gene. The CDR3 spans 16 residues. The CDR3 loop reads CASSQDMASGRREQYF. The CDR3, as DNA: TGTGCCAGCAGCCAAGACATGGCTAGCGGTCGGAGGGAGCAGTACTTC.

This clonotype was recorded a few times. At one boundary the junction diverges from the germline segment, which might be a read error. The chain joins TRBV5-1 to TRBJ2-3; 8 bases agree with TRBD2. The germline V gene has CDR1 SGHRS and CDR2 YFSETQ. This CDR3 has 14 amino acids. CDR3 residues: CASSAGLGTDTQYF. The CDR3, as DNA: TGTGCCAGCAGTGCGGGACTAGGGACAGATACGCAGTATTTT.